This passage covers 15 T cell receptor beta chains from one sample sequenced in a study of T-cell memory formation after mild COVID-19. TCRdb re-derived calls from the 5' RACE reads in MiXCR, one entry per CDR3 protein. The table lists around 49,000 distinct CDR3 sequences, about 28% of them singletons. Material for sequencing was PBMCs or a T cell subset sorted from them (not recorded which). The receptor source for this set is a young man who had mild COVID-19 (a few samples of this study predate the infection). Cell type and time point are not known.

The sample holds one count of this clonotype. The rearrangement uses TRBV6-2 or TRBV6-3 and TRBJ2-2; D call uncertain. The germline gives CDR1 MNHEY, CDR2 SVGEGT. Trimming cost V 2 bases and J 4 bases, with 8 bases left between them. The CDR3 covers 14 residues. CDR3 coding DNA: TGTGCCAGCAGTTACAGGGCGATCACCGGGGAGCTGTTTTTT. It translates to CASSYRAITGELFF.

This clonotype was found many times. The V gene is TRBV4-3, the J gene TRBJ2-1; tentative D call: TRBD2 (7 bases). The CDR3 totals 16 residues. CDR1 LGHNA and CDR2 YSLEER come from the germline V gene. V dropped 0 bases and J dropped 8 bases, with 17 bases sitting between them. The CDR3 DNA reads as TGCGCCAGCAGCCAAGATTGGGGGGGCGGTGGGGATGAGCAGTTCTTC. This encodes CASSQDWGGGGDEQFF.

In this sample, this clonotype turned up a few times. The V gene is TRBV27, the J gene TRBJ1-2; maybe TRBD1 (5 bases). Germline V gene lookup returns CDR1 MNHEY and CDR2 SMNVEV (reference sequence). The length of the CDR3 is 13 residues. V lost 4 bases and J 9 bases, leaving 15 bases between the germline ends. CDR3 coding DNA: TGTGCCAGCAGTTCCACGGGAAAGGGGAGCTACACCTTC. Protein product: CASSSTGKGSYTF.

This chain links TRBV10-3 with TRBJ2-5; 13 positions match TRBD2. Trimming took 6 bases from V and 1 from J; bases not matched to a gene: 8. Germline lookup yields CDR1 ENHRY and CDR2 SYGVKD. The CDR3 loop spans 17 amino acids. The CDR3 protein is CAIRGWTSGGVQETQYF. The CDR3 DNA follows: TGTGCCATCAGGGGATGGACTAGCGGGGGAGTCCAAGAGACCCAGTACTTC.

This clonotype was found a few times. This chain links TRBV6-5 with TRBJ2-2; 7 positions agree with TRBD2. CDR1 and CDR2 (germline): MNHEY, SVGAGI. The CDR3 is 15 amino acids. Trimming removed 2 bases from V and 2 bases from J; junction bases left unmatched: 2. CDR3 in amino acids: CASSYGGGNTGELFF. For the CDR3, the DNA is TGTGCCAGCAGTTACGGCGGGGGTAACACCGGGGAGCTGTTTTTT.

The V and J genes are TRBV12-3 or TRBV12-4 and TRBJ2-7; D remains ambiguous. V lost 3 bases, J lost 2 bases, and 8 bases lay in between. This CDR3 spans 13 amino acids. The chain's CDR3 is CASSLGNPYEQYF. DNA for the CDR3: TGTGCCAGCAGTTTGGGCAACCCCTACGAGCAGTACTTC.

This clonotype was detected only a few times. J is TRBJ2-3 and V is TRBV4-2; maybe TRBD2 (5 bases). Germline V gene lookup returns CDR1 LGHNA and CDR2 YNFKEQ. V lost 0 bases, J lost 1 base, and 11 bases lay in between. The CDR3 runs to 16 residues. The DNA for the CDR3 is TGTGCCAGCAGCCAAGATCGGGGTTCCCGCACAGATACGCAGTATTTT. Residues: CASSQDRGSRTDTQYF.

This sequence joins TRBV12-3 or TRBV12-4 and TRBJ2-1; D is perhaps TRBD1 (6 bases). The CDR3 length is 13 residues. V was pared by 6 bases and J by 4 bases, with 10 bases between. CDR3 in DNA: TGTGCCAGCAGCCGGACAGTATACAATGAGCAGTTCTTC. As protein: CASSRTVYNEQFF.

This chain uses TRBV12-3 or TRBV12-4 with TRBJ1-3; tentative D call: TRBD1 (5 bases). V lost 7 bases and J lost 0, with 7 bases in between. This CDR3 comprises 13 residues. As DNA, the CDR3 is TGTGCCAGCATCCAGGGCTCTGGAAACACCATATATTTT. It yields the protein CASIQGSGNTIYF.

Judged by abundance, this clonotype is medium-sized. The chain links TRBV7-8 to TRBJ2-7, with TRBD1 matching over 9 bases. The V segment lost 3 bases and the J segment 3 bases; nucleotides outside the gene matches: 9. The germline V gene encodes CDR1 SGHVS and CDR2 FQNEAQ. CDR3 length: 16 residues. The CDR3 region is CASSLSSGTGNYEQYF. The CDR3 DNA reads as TGTGCCAGCAGCTTGAGCTCCGGGACAGGGAACTACGAGCAGTACTTC. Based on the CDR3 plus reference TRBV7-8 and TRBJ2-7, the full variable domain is GAGVSQSPRYKVAKRGQDVALRCDPISGHVSLFWYQQALGQGPEFLTYFQNEAQLDKSGLPSDRFFAERPEGSVSTLKIQRTQQEDSAVYLCASSLSSGTGNYEQYFGPGTRLTVT.

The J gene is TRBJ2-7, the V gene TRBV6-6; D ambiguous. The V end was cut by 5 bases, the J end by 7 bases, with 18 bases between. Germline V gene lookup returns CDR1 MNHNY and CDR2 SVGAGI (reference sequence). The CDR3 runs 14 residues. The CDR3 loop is CASSTQWAALEQYF. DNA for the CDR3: TGTGCCAGCAGTACCCAGTGGGCCGCTTTGGAGCAGTACTTC.

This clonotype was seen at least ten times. The CDR3 loop is CASSPVRASNQPQHF. The CDR3 region has the DNA TGTGCCAGCAGCCCGGTCCGGGCGAGCAATCAGCCCCAGCATTTT. V and J are TRBV6-5 and TRBJ1-5; D is unclear. The V gene's germline CDR1 is MNHEY and CDR2 SVGAGI. The CDR3 extends over 15 amino acids. V was pared by 6 bases and J by 1 base, with 13 bases between.

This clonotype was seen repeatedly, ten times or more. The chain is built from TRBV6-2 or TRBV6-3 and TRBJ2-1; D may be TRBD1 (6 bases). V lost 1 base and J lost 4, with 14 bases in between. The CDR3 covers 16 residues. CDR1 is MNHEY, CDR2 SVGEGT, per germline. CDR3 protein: CASSYWSGTKYNEQFF. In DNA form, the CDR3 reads TGTGCCAGCAGTTACTGGTCTGGGACAAAGTACAATGAGCAGTTCTTC.

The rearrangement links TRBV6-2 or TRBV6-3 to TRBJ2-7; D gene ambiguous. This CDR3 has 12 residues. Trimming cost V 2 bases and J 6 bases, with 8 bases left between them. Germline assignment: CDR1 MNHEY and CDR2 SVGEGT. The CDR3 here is CASSYGLLEQYF. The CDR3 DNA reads TGTGCCAGCAGTTACGGCTTGCTCGAGCAGTACTTC.

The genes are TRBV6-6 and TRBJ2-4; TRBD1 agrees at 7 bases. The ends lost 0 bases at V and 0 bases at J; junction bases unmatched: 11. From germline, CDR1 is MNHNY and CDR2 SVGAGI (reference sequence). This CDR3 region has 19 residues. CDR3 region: CASSYSLQGVTLAKNIQYF. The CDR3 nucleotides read TGTGCCAGCAGTTACTCGCTTCAGGGGGTGACCTTAGCCAAAAACATTCAGTACTTC.